This T cell receptor (beta chain) was found in a study of vaccination effects on CD4 cells after COVID-19. The ends lost 6 bases at V and 16 bases at J; junction bases unmatched: 9. This CDR3 region has 12 residues. Germline V gene sequence: CDR1 MNHEY, CDR2 SVGEGT. With the ViraFEST assay, the study expanded antigen-specific CD4+ T cells using viral peptide pools, then sequenced them. Subsequent to a culture period of 10 to 11 days, CD4+ T cells were isolated. This individual tested PCR-positive for SARS-CoV-2 infection between March and December 2020. Some 2 million PBMC per well were cultured with around 10 IU/ml IL-2 and about 10 ug/ml peptides. With regard to this clone: The antigen is undetermined.

Only in-frame clones appear in the TCRdb table, and some are missing; sequencing was by immunoSEQ multiplex PCR. The sample holds approximately 33,000 clones; around 72% are singletons and the top ten take about 18%. This receptor was taken from a human donor who had a prior SARS-CoV-2 infection. The chain carries TRBV6-2 or TRBV6-3 and TRBJ2-1; 10 bases are a match to TRBD2. The starting material was CD4+ T cells from PBMCs cultured with HCoV-NL63 spike peptides, obtained before COVID-19 vaccination. The CDR3, as DNA: TGTGCCAGCAGCCACGCTAGCGGGAGTTTCTTCTTC. Encoded protein: CASSHASGSFFF.